In its sample, the clone carrying this T cell receptor beta chain was seen many times. Time point described: after trial treatment. The sample's treatment: LDRT plus nivolumab, ipilimumab, low-dose cyclophosphamide and aspirin (RACIN trial). The donors, trial participants, received nivolumab, ipilimumab, aspirin, low-dose cyclophosphamide and low-dose radiotherapy. Germline V gene lookup returns CDR1 MNHEY and CDR2 SVGEGT. This CDR3 has 16 amino acids. The V and J ends lost 5 bases and 4 bases, in that order; junction bases with no gene match: 10. The sample belongs to a study of low-dose radiotherapy and immunotherapy resistance in tumors. cDNA synthesis used a TRAV/TRBV-specific primer set for both chains. TCR amplification used around 19 PCR cycles, a constant-region primer and a V-primer adapter. TCRdb re-called the reads through MiXCR, storing one row per CDR3 protein. The table records approximately 80,000 distinct CDR3 sequences, around 17% of them present only once.

The material was PBMCs, obtained after low-dose radiotherapy plus immunotherapy. The TCR sequence derives from a male donor with prostate cancer. This chain links TRBV6-2 or TRBV6-3 with TRBJ1-5; 8 bases are a match to TRBD1. CDR3 sequence (DNA): TGTGCCAGCAGTGCGTTAACGGACAGGGTAAATCAGCCCCAGCATTTT. Its translation: CASSALTDRVNQPQHF.